This T cell receptor (beta chain) was documented in a study of OX40 agonist ivuxolimab in advanced cancers. Study-level information: Participants could have had prior anti-PD-1, anti-PD-L1 or anti-CTLA-4 therapy, and more than 35% had some.

Libraries were prepared by immunoSEQ multiplex PCR; TCRdb keeps only in-frame clonotypes and omits some of them. Of over 50,000 clones listed, about 91% are singletons. V trimming: 10 bases; J trimming: 0 bases; junction bases outside the gene matches: 6. Germline V gives CDR1 LNHDA, CDR2 SQIVND (reference sequence). This CDR3 has 14 amino acids. This clone turned up a few times. The antigen remains unidentified. Regarding the study as a whole: Relative to CD4+, CD8+ T cells held more expanded clones on average.

This TCR came from an adult with an advanced solid tumor such as melanoma, head and neck, liver or kidney cancer. The V call is TRBV19, the J call TRBJ1-1, with 9 nucleotides matching TRBD1. Sequencing was performed on CD4+ or CD8+ T cells sorted from blood, taken in a trial of the OX40 agonist ivuxolimab. The CDR3 loop reads CATDDRGMNTEAFF. The CDR3 DNA sequence: TGTGCCACGGATGACAGGGGGATGAACACTGAAGCTTTCTTT.